The 23 T cell receptor beta chains below all came from one sample that was sequenced in a study of cytomegalovirus exposure and HLA in healthy donors (dated by TCRdb to about 2017). Preparation of the library involved the immunoSEQ multiplex PCR assay. For the multiplex PCR, a mixture combining 60 forward primers for TCR Vbeta segments and 13 reverse primers for TCR Jbeta segments was used. As stored in TCRdb, this immuneACCESS dataset retains in-frame rearrangements with V and J assigned. A fraction of the clones does not appear; measured against another copy, unresolved V genes explain less than half of the discrepancy, and the remainder lacks a known reason. In this sample the table shows 150,000 to 200,000 clones, 70% to 80% of which occur a single time. Jointly, the top ten make up about 1.9% of the sample. The sample taken for sequencing was PBMCs. The receptors stem from a young man in good health and CMV-seronegative.

The J gene is TRBJ2-3, the V gene TRBV7-3, with D possibly matching TRBD2 (6 bases). There are 14 residues in the CDR3. The germline gives CDR1 SGHTA, CDR2 FQGTGA. V gave up 5 bases and J gave up 3 bases, with 12 bases separating them. The CDR3 DNA reads TGTGCCAGCAGCCGACTGGGACTGACAGATACGCAGTATTTT. Translated, it gives CASSRLGLTDTQYF. Full variable domain (rest looked up from reference TRBV7-3 and TRBJ2-3): GAGVSQTPSNKVTEKGKYVELRCDPISGHTALYWYRQSLGQGPEFLIYFQGTGAADDSGLPNDRFFAVRPEGSVSTLKIQRTERGDSAVYLCASSRLGLTDTQYFGPGTRLTVL.

The chain joins TRBV27 to TRBJ1-2; D gene ambiguous. The CDR3 is 13 residues long. Trimming removed 3 bases from V and 8 bases from J, with 13 bases in between. Germline V gene lookup returns CDR1 MNHEY and CDR2 SMNVEV (reference sequence). CDR3 in DNA: TGTGCCAGCAGTTTGGGCCCCCCATGGGGCTACACCTTC. It translates to CASSLGPPWGYTF.

The rearrangement uses TRBV28 and TRBJ2-7; a possible D gene is TRBD2 (5 bases). The CDR3 has 15 residues. Per germline, CDR1 MDHEN and CDR2 SYDVKM. Trimming shortened V by 2 bases and J by 6 bases, and 17 bases separated the two germline ends. This CDR3 is CASSLAILNSGEQYF. The CDR3 bases are TGTGCCAGCAGTTTAGCCATCCTGAACAGCGGCGAGCAGTACTTC.

V usage is TRBV6-6 and J usage is TRBJ1-3; 7 positions match TRBD1. Germline V gene sequence: CDR1 MNHNY, CDR2 SVGAGI (reference sequence). V was clipped by 6 bases and J by 7 bases; unmatched bases: 6. There are 13 residues in the CDR3. CDR3 residues: CASSPTGLNTIYF. CDR3 sequence (DNA): TGTGCCAGCAGCCCGACAGGGTTGAACACCATATATTTT.

The chain combines TRBV5-5 with TRBJ2-7, with 7 bases identical to TRBD1. The CDR3 is 17 amino acids. J gave up 0 bases and V 6 bases, and 15 bases lay outside the gene matches. The germline V gene has CDR1 SGHKS and CDR2 YYEKEE (reference sequence). CDR3 in DNA: TGTGCCAGCAACCCCGACCTATGGGGACAGAGCTCCTACGAGCAGTACTTC. Residues: CASNPDLWGQSSYEQYF. Looking up the rest from reference TRBV5-5 and TRBJ2-7 gives the full variable domain: DAGVTQSPTHLIKTRGQQVTLRCSPISGHKSVSWYQQVLGQGPQFIFQYYEKEERGRGNFPDRFSARQFPNYSSELNVNALLLGDSALYLCASNPDLWGQSSYEQYFGPGTRLTVT.

This clone appeared a few times. This chain links TRBV29-1 with TRBJ1-1, with D unresolved. Germline V gene sequence: CDR1 SQVTM, CDR2 ANQGSEA. Trimming removed 4 bases at V and 1 base at J, with 10 bases between. This CDR3 is built from 13 residues. This CDR3 reads CSVAWQKNTEAFF. The CDR3 DNA sequence: TGCAGCGTTGCTTGGCAGAAGAACACTGAAGCTTTCTTT.

This chain links TRBV2 with TRBJ2-1; D gene unclear. CDR3 length: 15 residues. V lost 6 bases to trimming and J lost 0 bases, with 12 bases between them. Germline CDR1 and CDR2: SNHLY and FYNNEI. The CDR3 DNA sequence: TGTGCCAGCAGCCCCGAATATAGCTCCTACAATGAGCAGTTCTTC. Translating gives CASSPEYSSYNEQFF.

The chain uses TRBV5-4 and TRBJ2-4; 7 nucleotides agree with TRBD1. Germline values: CDR1 SGHNT, CDR2 YYREEE (reference sequence). CDR3 size: 13 residues. J lost 14 bases, V lost 2 bases, and 10 bases had no gene match. The CDR3 bases are TGTGCCAGCAGCTTAACAGGGGCTTGGGGTAAGTACTTC. This codes for CASSLTGAWGKYF.

This chain connects TRBV6-5 to TRBJ1-1; D not resolved. Trimming removed 2 bases at V and 0 bases at J, with 10 bases between. The germline V gene encodes CDR1 MNHEY and CDR2 SVGAGI. This CDR3 is 15 amino acids long. This chain's CDR3 is CASSYIGEMNTEAFF. Written as DNA, the CDR3 is TGTGCCAGCAGTTACATTGGGGAGATGAACACTGAAGCTTTCTTT.

This clone has only one observation. The chain recombines TRBV7-9 with TRBJ2-5; TRBD1 might be the D (6 bases). V lost 3 bases and J lost 2, with 10 bases in between. Per germline, CDR1 SEHNR and CDR2 FQNEAQ (reference sequence). The CDR3 contains 14 residues. The CDR3 DNA follows: TGTGCCAGCAGCTTTCGACAGGCACAAGAGACCCAGTACTTC. This gives the protein CASSFRQAQETQYF.

This chain joins TRBV29-1 and TRBJ1-4, with D uncertain. The CDR3 sequence is 12 residues long. The ends were cut back, 5 bases at V and 4 bases at J, with 8 bases in the middle. CDR1 SQVTM and CDR2 ANQGSEA come from the germline V gene. The CDR3 DNA follows: TGCAGCGTTCAGACAAGTAATGAAAAACTGTTTTTT. Residues: CSVQTSNEKLFF.

The V call is TRBV5-4, the J call TRBJ2-5; 10 bases fit TRBD2. The V and J ends lost 4 bases and 1 base, in that order; junction bases with no gene match: 10. The germline gives CDR1 SGHNT, CDR2 YYREEE (reference sequence). The CDR3 runs 17 residues. The CDR3 here is CASSPYVAGGTQETQYF. The DNA for the CDR3 is TGTGCCAGCAGCCCATACGTAGCGGGAGGCACCCAAGAGACCCAGTACTTC. The variable domain in full, with the rest retrieved from reference TRBV5-4 and TRBJ2-5, is ETGVTQSPTHLIKTRGQQVTLRCSSQSGHNTVSWYQQALGQGPQFIFQYYREEENGRGNFPPRFSGLQFPNYSSELNVNALELDDSALYLCASSPYVAGGTQETQYFGPGTRLLVL.

The chain combines TRBV5-1 with TRBJ2-7; 8 bases are a match to TRBD2. In germline, CDR1 is SGHRS, CDR2 YFSETQ. CDR3 length: 15 residues. V was pared by 4 bases and J by 4 bases, with 10 bases of the junction left unmatched. The CDR3 loop is CASSPGAGGSYEQYF. Here the CDR3 DNA reads TGCGCCAGCAGCCCAGGGGCGGGAGGTTCTTACGAGCAGTACTTC.

This rearrangement joins TRBV7-9 to TRBJ1-2; possible D gene TRBD1, 5 bases. CDR1 and CDR2 from the germline V gene are SEHNR and FQNEAQ (reference sequence). V was cut by 7 bases and J by 8 bases, with 20 bases left in between. The CDR3 is made up of 14 amino acids. Here the CDR3 reads CASTEGGRVQGYTF. DNA for the CDR3: TGTGCCAGCACCGAAGGCGGCAGGGTGCAAGGCTACACCTTC.

V gene TRBV18 combines with J gene TRBJ2-3, with 8 bases matching TRBD1. The CDR3 runs to 14 residues. CDR1 and CDR2 (germline): KGHSH, LQKENI. Trimming at V came to 5 bases and at J to 1 base, leaving 2 bases not matched to a gene. As DNA, the CDR3 is TGTGCCAGCTCAGCAGGGGGCGGCACAGATACGCAGTATTTT. Protein product: CASSAGGGTDTQYF. Full variable domain (remainder filled in from reference TRBV18 and TRBJ2-3): NAGVMQNPRHLVRRRGQEARLRCSPMKGHSHVYWYRQLPEEGLKFMVYLQKENIIDESGMPKERFSAEFPKEGPSILRIQQVVRGDSAAYFCASSAGGGTDTQYFGPGTRLTVL.

This clone was picked up a small number of times. The rearrangement uses TRBV2 and TRBJ1-5; 12 bases match TRBD1. Per germline, CDR1 SNHLY and CDR2 FYNNEI. The CDR3 spans 19 residues. The V and J ends lost 5 bases and 2 bases, in that order; junction bases with no gene match: 13. The CDR3 nucleotides are TGTGCCAGCAGTCGAACCGGGACAGGGGGCGCTGGGGGCAATCAGCCCCAGCATTTT. Translation: CASSRTGTGGAGGNQPQHF.

This chain uses TRBV28 with TRBJ1-1, with D maybe TRBD1 (6 bases). The V end was cut by 6 bases, the J end by 0 bases, with 23 bases between. Germline V gives CDR1 MDHEN, CDR2 SYDVKM. There are 18 residues in the CDR3. DNA for the CDR3: TGTGCCAGCAGGCCCGCCGGGGGGCAGACAACGATGAACACTGAAGCTTTCTTT. Translating gives CASRPAGGQTTMNTEAFF.

This chain joins TRBV27 and TRBJ2-4, with D tentatively TRBD1 (5 bases). Germline-derived CDR1 and CDR2 are MNHEY and SMNVEV (reference sequence). The CDR3 is 16 residues long. Trimming stripped 2 bases from V and 0 bases from J, with 11 bases between. CDR3 loop: CASSLMQGLAKNIQYF. The CDR3 bases are TGTGCCAGCAGTTTAATGCAGGGATTAGCCAAAAACATTCAGTACTTC.

V is TRBV19 and J is TRBJ2-7; 9 bases fit TRBD1. CDR1 is LNHDA and CDR2 is SQIVND in the germline V gene (reference sequence). There are 15 residues in the CDR3. J was trimmed by 0 bases and V by 3 bases; bases with no gene match: 3. The CDR3 DNA reads TGTGCCAGTAGTATGGACAGGGGTTACTCCTACGAGCAGTACTTC. Protein sequence: CASSMDRGYSYEQYF.

V usage is TRBV29-1 and J usage is TRBJ2-7; no firm D call. This CDR3 comprises 12 residues. Trimming pared 7 bases from V and 0 bases from J, leaving 10 bases between. The germline CDR1 and CDR2 sequences are SQVTM and ANQGSEA. The CDR3 DNA sequence: TGCAGCGGAACTCTTGACTCCTACGAGCAGTACTTC. Protein: CSGTLDSYEQYF.

This clone was observed a handful of times. V gene TRBV5-1 combines with J gene TRBJ2-7; perhaps TRBD1 as D (5 bases). Trimming stripped 2 bases from V and 2 bases from J, with 11 bases between. The CDR3 runs to 14 residues. Germline CDR1 reads SGHRS; CDR2 reads YFSETQ. CDR3 nucleotides: TGCGCCAGCAGCTTAAAGGGGCAACCCTACGAGCAGTACTTC. Residues: CASSLKGQPYEQYF.

This clone showed up just a few times. J is TRBJ1-4 and V is TRBV6-4; a possible D gene is TRBD1 (6 bases). V was trimmed by 3 bases and J by 5 bases, leaving 16 bases between them. CDR3 size: 16 residues. The V gene's germline CDR1 is MRHNA and CDR2 SNTAGT. The CDR3 loop is CASSDSGALDNEKLFF. CDR3 coding DNA: TGTGCCAGCAGTGATTCAGGGGCTCTTGACAATGAAAAACTGTTTTTT.

This chain uses TRBV10-3 with TRBJ2-5; a weak D match, TRBD1 (6 bases). The CDR3 consists of 13 residues. The V gene's germline CDR1 is ENHRY and CDR2 SYGVKD. Deletions cut 10 bases from V and 5 bases from J, with 17 bases between. In DNA form, the CDR3 reads TGTGCCACCGGATTACAGGGTATGGAGACCCAGTACTTC. As protein: CATGLQGMETQYF.